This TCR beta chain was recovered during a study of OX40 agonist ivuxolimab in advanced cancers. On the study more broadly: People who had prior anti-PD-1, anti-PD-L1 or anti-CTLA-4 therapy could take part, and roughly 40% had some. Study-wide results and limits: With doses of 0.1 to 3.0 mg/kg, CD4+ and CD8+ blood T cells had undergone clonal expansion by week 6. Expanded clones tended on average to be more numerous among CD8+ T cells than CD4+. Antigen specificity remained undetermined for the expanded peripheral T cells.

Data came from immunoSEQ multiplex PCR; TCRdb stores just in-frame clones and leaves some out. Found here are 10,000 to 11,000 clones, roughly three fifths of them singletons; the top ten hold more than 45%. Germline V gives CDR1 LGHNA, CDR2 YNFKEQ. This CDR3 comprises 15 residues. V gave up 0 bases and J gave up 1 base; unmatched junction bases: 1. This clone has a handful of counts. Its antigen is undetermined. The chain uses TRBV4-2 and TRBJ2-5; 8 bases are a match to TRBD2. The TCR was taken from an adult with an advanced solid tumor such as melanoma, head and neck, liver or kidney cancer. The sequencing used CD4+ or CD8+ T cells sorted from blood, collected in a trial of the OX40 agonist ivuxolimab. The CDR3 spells CASSQDREGQETQYF. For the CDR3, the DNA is TGTGCCAGCAGCCAAGATCGGGAGGGCCAAGAGACCCAGTACTTC.